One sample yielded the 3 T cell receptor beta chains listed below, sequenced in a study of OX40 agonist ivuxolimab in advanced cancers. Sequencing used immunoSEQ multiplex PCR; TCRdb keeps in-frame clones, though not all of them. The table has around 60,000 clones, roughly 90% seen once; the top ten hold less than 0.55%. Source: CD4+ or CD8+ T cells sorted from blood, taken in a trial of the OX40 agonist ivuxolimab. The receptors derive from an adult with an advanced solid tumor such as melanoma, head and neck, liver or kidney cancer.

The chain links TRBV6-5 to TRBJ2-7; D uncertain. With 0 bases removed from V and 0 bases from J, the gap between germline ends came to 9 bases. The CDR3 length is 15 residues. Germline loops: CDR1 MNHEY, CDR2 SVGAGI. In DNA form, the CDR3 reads TGTGCCAGCAGTTACTCGAGGACGCACTCCTACGAGCAGTACTTC. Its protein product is CASSYSRTHSYEQYF.

The CDR3 here is CASSLVAVTTDTQYF. CDR3 DNA: TGTGCCAGCAGCTTAGTCGCGGTGACGACAGATACGCAGTATTTT. The chain recombines TRBV7-9 with TRBJ2-3; D unclear. Germline V gene lookup returns CDR1 SEHNR and CDR2 FQNEAQ (reference sequence). The V end was cut by 1 base, the J end by 3 bases, with 11 bases between. The CDR3 runs to 15 residues.

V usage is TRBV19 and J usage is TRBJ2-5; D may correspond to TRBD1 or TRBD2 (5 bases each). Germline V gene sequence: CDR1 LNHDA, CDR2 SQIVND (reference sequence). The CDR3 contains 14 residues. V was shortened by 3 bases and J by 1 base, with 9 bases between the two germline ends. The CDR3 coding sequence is TGTGCCAGTAGTATCTCTGGGGGCCAAGAGACCCAGTACTTC. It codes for CASSISGGQETQYF.